This TCR beta chain was sequenced during a study of cytomegalovirus exposure and HLA in healthy donors. Of note for this clone: Antigen: not known.

Points from the study as a whole: It was confirmed in vitro that a few of the CMV-associated chains were specific for CMV antigens. The sole available immune exposure information was CMV serostatus. Presence/absence analyses rested on an assumption that sequencing depth was roughly uniform across donors.

The PCR employed 60 Vbeta primers together with 13 Jbeta primers. In the original analysis: Later, an analysis found about 77 million unique TCR beta chains, and about 10 million of these were shared. Sequenced by immunoSEQ multiplex PCR; TCRdb stores in-frame clones only, minus some. V and J calls and clone size are copied from that table; D and trimming were computed from the DNA. The sample contains some 150,000 clones, 80% to 85% of which appear only once. Sequenced input: PBMCs. The TCR comes from a boy younger than 10 in good health and CMV-seronegative.

CDR3 sequence reads: CASGLTGWGEAFF. In DNA, the CDR3 is TGTGCTAGTGGTTTGACGGGATGGGGTGAAGCTTTCTTT. The chain recombines TRBV12-5 with TRBJ1-1; D is undetermined. The germline V gene has CDR1 LGHNT and CDR2 FRNRAP. Trimming took 2 bases from V and 7 from J, leaving 11 bases between them. The CDR3 is made up of 13 amino acids.